This T cell receptor (beta chain) appears in the sequencing data of a study of T cell responses to AZD1222 COVID-19 vaccine. Method: immunoSEQ multiplex PCR; TCRdb's copy keeps in-frame clones and lacks some. The sample lists around 130,000 clones, nearly 95% seen once, with roughly 1% in the top ten. Looked up from germline, CDR1 is KGHSH and CDR2 is LQKENI. The CDR3 sequence is 18 residues long. Study-level points and caveats: No repertoire was sampled before or during the peak T cell response, only after it. Clonal diversity may have been underestimated, and the donors were mostly white British, with more females than males. Increases in Spike-specific TCR breadth and depth were seen after two AZD1222 doses. Only a handful of AZD1222 recipients, five to seven in all, had baseline seropositivity.

Of note for this clone: The antigen remains unidentified. One end of the junction varies from germline; a read error may be responsible.

This sequence was found in an adult in good health. The chain carries TRBV18 and TRBJ2-1; 9 bases align to TRBD2. The material was peripheral blood, obtained on day 0 of AZD1222 vaccination. The CDR3 protein is CASSPRYAGGNVYNEQFF. CDR3 nucleotides: TGTGCCAGCTCTCCACGATACGCGGGGGGGAACGTATACAATGAGCAGTTCTTC. The full variable domain, with the rest looked up from reference TRBV18 and TRBJ2-1, is NAGVMQNPRHLVRRRGQEARLRCSPMKGHSHVYWYRQLPEEGLKFMVYLQKENIIDESGMPKERFSAEFPKEGPSILRIQQVVRGDSAAYFCASSPRYAGGNVYNEQFFGPGTRLTVL.